A single sample is the source of the 21 T cell receptor beta chains below, sequenced in a study of identical twins. Using its own MiXCR run on the 5' RACE reads, TCRdb lists one record per CDR3 protein. The sample records hundreds of thousands of distinct CDR3 sequences, 8% to 9% being singletons. This sample also appeared in a second study, on yellow fever vaccine responses in identical twins.

Input material: memory (CD45RO+) T cells sorted from blood. The receptors originated from a woman between 18 and 29 years old in good health.

The chain recombines TRBV28 with TRBJ1-2; D is possibly TRBD1 (5 bases). Germline V gene sequence: CDR1 MDHEN, CDR2 SYDVKM. Deletions cut 4 bases from V and 4 bases from J, with 7 bases between. The length of the CDR3 is 12 residues. CDR3 sequence (DNA): TGTGCCAGCAGTTGGGGCCTCTATGGCTACACCTTC. It translates to CASSWGLYGYTF.

This clonotype was seen ten or more times. The chain is built from TRBV4-1 and TRBJ1-5; a weak D match, TRBD1 (5 bases). Germline loops: CDR1 MGHRA, CDR2 YSYEKL. The CDR3 is 16 residues long. The ends were cut back, 0 bases at V and 2 bases at J, with 11 bases in the middle. The CDR3 protein is CASSQDHRGGNQPQHF. CDR3 nucleotides: TGCGCCAGCAGCCAAGATCATAGGGGTGGCAATCAGCCCCAGCATTTT.

The chain combines TRBV10-3 with TRBJ2-5, with a weak D call TRBD2 (5 bases). Trimming took 3 bases from V and 5 from J, leaving 16 bases between them. Looked up from germline, CDR1 is ENHRY and CDR2 is SYGVKD. The CDR3 has 15 amino acids. The chain's CDR3 is CAISDRGGSRETQYF. The CDR3 DNA follows: TGTGCCATCAGTGACCGGGGTGGGAGTCGGGAGACCCAGTACTTC.

The chain is built from TRBV7-6 and TRBJ2-1; TRBD2 might be the D (6 bases). This CDR3 is 17 amino acids long. Germline CDR1 is SGHVS and CDR2 is FNYEAQ. V was pared by 1 base and J by 0 bases, with 13 bases between. Written as DNA, the CDR3 is TGTGCCAGCAGCTTAGGAGGAGGGACTTCCTCCTACAATGAGCAGTTCTTC. Amino acids: CASSLGGGTSSYNEQFF.

At least ten counts were recorded for this clonotype. The genes are TRBV5-5 and TRBJ2-7; 8 bases map to TRBD2. The CDR3 spans 15 residues. The germline V gene encodes CDR1 SGHKS and CDR2 YYEKEE (reference sequence). V trimming: 4 bases; J trimming: 2 bases; junction bases outside the gene matches: 8. CDR3 sequence: CASSRAHGGAYEQYV. Written as DNA, the CDR3 is TGTGCCAGCAGCCGGGCCCACGGGGGGGCCTACGAGCAGTACGTC.

This clonotype occurred many times. V and J are TRBV5-1 and TRBJ2-6; 7 nucleotides align to TRBD1. The CDR3 has 19 amino acids. V lost 4 bases, J lost 4 bases, and 17 bases stayed unmatched. Germline V gives CDR1 SGHRS, CDR2 YFSETQ. The CDR3 is CASSITLGGREWGANVLTF. CDR3 bases: TGCGCCAGCAGCATAACCCTAGGGGGCCGGGAATGGGGGGCCAACGTCCTGACTTTC.

This rearrangement joins TRBV7-2 to TRBJ2-7; either TRBD1 or TRBD2 may supply D (5 bases each). Between the trimmed V and J ends, which lost 4 bases and 2 bases, there was a span of 15 bases. CDR3 size: 15 residues. Germline CDR1 SGHTA, CDR2 FQGNSA. The CDR3 DNA follows: TGTGCCAGCAGCTCCCGCCGGGACGTCACCTACGAGCAGTACTTC. Its translation: CASSSRRDVTYEQYF.

In its sample, this clonotype was seen a few times. This chain connects TRBV4-2 to TRBJ2-3, with TRBD2 identical over 13 bases. Germline V gene lookup returns CDR1 LGHNA and CDR2 YNFKEQ. This CDR3 contains 17 residues. The V segment lost 1 base and the J segment 4 bases; nucleotides outside the gene matches: 5. The CDR3, as DNA: TGTGCCAGCAGCCAAGTACTAGCGGGGGGGCCATCAGATACGCAGTATTTT. As protein: CASSQVLAGGPSDTQYF.

This clonotype showed up many times. The CDR3 region is CASSFGTSVTDTQYF. CDR3 DNA sequence: TGTGCCAGCAGCTTCGGGACTAGCGTCACAGATACGCAGTATTTT. This chain joins TRBV7-7 and TRBJ2-3, with 10 bases aligning to TRBD2. CDR3 size: 15 residues. V was clipped by 3 bases and J by 2 bases; unmatched bases: 2. Germline-derived CDR1 and CDR2 are SSHAT and FNYEAQ (reference sequence).

This clonotype was seen more than once but under ten times. This sequence joins TRBV5-6 and TRBJ2-1; 10 nucleotides match TRBD2. V dropped 1 base and J dropped 5; count of bases not matched to a gene: 3. From germline, CDR1 is SGHDT and CDR2 YYEEEE. This CDR3 has 15 amino acids. The CDR3 here is CASSLPSGGHNEQFF. CDR3 nucleotides: TGTGCCAGCAGCTTGCCTAGCGGGGGACACAATGAGCAGTTCTTC.

This clonotype appeared once. The chain links TRBV18 to TRBJ2-2; 8 bases are a match to TRBD2. V shed 3 bases, J shed 5 bases, and the junction held 5 bases outside the gene matches. The CDR3 length is 15 residues. Germline V gene data show CDR1 as KGHSH and CDR2 as LQKENI. This CDR3 is CASSPSTGGTGELFF. Written as DNA, the CDR3 is TGTGCCAGCTCACCGTCTACGGGGGGGACCGGGGAGCTGTTTTTT.

The chain has TRBV6-1 and TRBJ1-3, with D unresolved. The germline CDR1 and CDR2 sequences are MNHNS and SASEGT. This CDR3 contains 16 residues. With 4 bases removed from V and 0 bases from J, the gap between germline ends came to 13 bases. The CDR3: CASSGLVGRSGNTIYF. CDR3 nucleotides: TGTGCCAGCAGTGGGCTCGTTGGCCGCTCTGGAAACACCATATATTTT.

The rearrangement joins TRBV28 to TRBJ1-3; maybe TRBD1 (6 bases). The CDR3 is 14 amino acids. CDR1 MDHEN and CDR2 SYDVKM come from the germline V gene. Trimming removed 5 bases at V and 4 bases at J, with 12 bases between. CDR3 sequence reads: CASSAPGAGNTIYF. The CDR3 nucleotides read TGTGCCAGCAGTGCTCCAGGGGCCGGAAACACCATATATTTT.

This clonotype has at least ten counts. The chain joins TRBV20-1 to TRBJ1-1; possible D gene TRBD1, 6 bases. The CDR3 extends over 15 amino acids. Trimming took off 1 base at V and 3 bases at J, with 15 bases between the two ends. Germline V CDR1 and CDR2: DFQATT, SNEGSKA (reference sequence). The CDR3 loop is CSARVQGRGDTEAFF. For the CDR3, the DNA is TGCAGTGCTAGAGTCCAGGGGAGGGGGGACACTGAAGCTTTCTTT.

This clonotype has at least ten counts. The chain joins TRBV24-1 to TRBJ1-1, with D perhaps TRBD1 (6 bases). The CDR3 is 12 residues long. Germline V gene sequence: CDR1 KGHDR, CDR2 SFDVKD. V was clipped by 7 bases and J by 11 bases, with 16 bases between them. The CDR3 loop reads CATRGSGGRAFF. CDR3 DNA: TGTGCCACCAGGGGATCGGGGGGCCGGGCTTTCTTT.

Concerning this clonotype: At one of its ends the junction is not consistent with the germline gene, which may arise from a read error. V gene TRBV12-3 or TRBV12-4 combines with J gene TRBJ2-1; D gene ambiguous. The CDR3 has 12 residues. CDR3 protein: CASSPLYSEQFF. The CDR3 DNA reads TGTGCCAGCAGTCCCCTCTACAGTGAGCAGTTCTTC.

This chain uses TRBV5-5 with TRBJ2-1; D remains ambiguous. Trimming left V 2 bases short and J 10 bases short, with 13 bases between. The CDR3 sequence is 13 residues long. CDR1 and CDR2 (germline): SGHKS, YYEKEE (reference sequence). The CDR3 DNA reads TGTGCCAGCAGCTTTAGTTCCATCGGGGAGCAGTTCTTC. Amino acids: CASSFSSIGEQFF.

This clonotype was detected only a few times. This rearrangement joins TRBV10-2 to TRBJ1-2, with D possibly matching TRBD1 (5 bases). The ends were cut back, 4 bases at V and 7 bases at J, with 19 bases in the middle. This CDR3 spans 15 amino acids. In germline, CDR1 is WSHSY, CDR2 SAAADI. CDR3 sequence: CASSVPGHSHSGYTF. As DNA, the CDR3 is TGCGCCAGCAGTGTTCCAGGACATTCCCACAGTGGCTACACCTTC.

This clonotype was seen at least ten times. The chain carries TRBV6-1 and TRBJ2-5; D may be TRBD2 (6 bases). This CDR3 spans 14 amino acids. V dropped 2 bases and J dropped 5 bases, with 12 bases sitting between them. CDR1 is MNHNS and CDR2 is SASEGT in the germline V gene. The CDR3, as DNA: TGTGCCAGCAGTGAATGGCGGGGAAGGGAGACCCAGTACTTC. Translating it yields CASSEWRGRETQYF.

This clonotype was counted a few times. The chain combines TRBV4-2 with TRBJ2-7; 9 nucleotides agree with TRBD2. The CDR3 contains 15 residues. The ends lost 0 bases at V and 5 bases at J; junction bases unmatched: 5. In germline, CDR1 is LGHNA, CDR2 YNFKEQ. The chain's CDR3 is CASSQEASGVNEQYF. Here the CDR3 DNA reads TGTGCCAGCAGCCAAGAAGCTAGCGGGGTTAACGAGCAGTACTTC.

The chain recombines TRBV4-2 with TRBJ2-5, with 11 bases lining up with TRBD1. CDR3 length: 18 residues. The V gene end was trimmed by 1 base and the J gene end by 5 bases; junction bases not matched to a gene: 12. The germline V gene encodes CDR1 LGHNA and CDR2 YNFKEQ. CDR3 bases: TGTGCCAGCAGCCAAGTCCCCAAGACGGACAGGGGGCGGGAGACCCAGTACTTC. Translating gives CASSQVPKTDRGRETQYF.